This T cell receptor beta chain was observed in a study of blood T cell repertoires in COVID-19. Study-wide context: The samples span acute and convalescent COVID-19 from the United States, Italy and Spain. T cells, B-cell-depleted T cells, or PBMCs provided the cDNA or gDNA that served as material.

Method: immunoSEQ multiplex PCR; TCRdb's copy keeps in-frame clones and lacks some. The sample consists of 200,000 to 250,000 clones, 82% of them appearing once. The CDR3 extends over 15 amino acids. V lost 5 bases and J lost 4; bases outside the gene matches: 5. Germline lookup yields CDR1 LNHNV and CDR2 YYDKDF (reference sequence). Sample: peripheral blood. V and J are TRBV15 and TRBJ1-1, with 12 bases that match TRBD1. This sequence was found in a young woman with acute or convalescent COVID-19. This chain's CDR3 is CATSRGGQGATEAFF. The CDR3 region has the DNA TGTGCCACCAGCCGGGGGGGACAGGGGGCCACTGAAGCTTTCTTT.